This TCR beta chain was documented in a study of T cells in Graves' hyperthyroidism and ophthalmopathy. This clonotype was observed many times. The investigators amplified TCR beta CDR3 regions from RNA transcripts. An initial round of RT-PCR targeting the TCR CDR3 relied on the HTBI primer set. TCRdb called the multiplex PCR reads again in MiXCR, with one record for every CDR3 protein. The table has fewer than 650,000 distinct CDR3 sequences, 14% seen once. Each diagnosis was grounded in clinical symptoms, serum thyroxine and TRAb, thyroid ultrasound, and orbital computed tomography. The CDR3 loop spans 14 amino acids. CDR1 and CDR2 from the germline V gene are ENHRY and SYGVKD. V was pared by 0 bases and J by 3 bases, with 6 bases between.

The chain couples TRBV10-3 to TRBJ2-1, with no clear D. This sequence was found in a woman aged 35 to 49 with Graves' hyperthyroidism. The sample taken for sequencing was blood. CDR3 nucleotides: TGTGCCATCAGTGAGTCTTCAGGCTACAATGAGCAGTTCTTC. Protein: CAISESSGYNEQFF.